This TCR beta chain was found in a study of blood T cells in healthy people across ages. General study findings and limits: With donor CMV status unknown, expanded clonotype changes were possibly confounded. Greater diversity and more naive CD4+ cells were seen in long-lived donors than in aged donors.

This clonotype was found a few times. Its matching antigen is unknown. The V gene lost 4 bases and the J gene lost 0 bases, with 10 bases spanning the gap. The germline V gene encodes CDR1 MNHNS and CDR2 SASEGT. The CDR3 is 14 amino acids. Primed by a sample-barcoded 5' primer and a J-beta primer mix, a second PCR proceeded for 7 to 11 cycles. A 12-random-nucleotide template-switch adaptor tagged each cDNA molecule. One entry per CDR3 protein results from TCRdb running MiXCR on the 5' RACE reads. The repertoire holds about 1.1 million distinct CDR3 sequences, with 35% to 45% as singletons. The gene calls are TRBV6-1 and TRBJ2-7, with D maybe TRBD1 (6 bases). The sample consisted of blood. This TCR was recovered from a man aged 18 to 30 in good health. The CDR3 spells CASSGRGNSYEQYF. DNA for the CDR3: TGTGCCAGCAGTGGAAGGGGGAACTCCTACGAGCAGTACTTC.